The present T cell receptor (beta chain) was sequenced within a study of cytomegalovirus exposure and HLA in healthy donors. Primers: 60 Vbeta forward and 13 Jbeta reverse. The data were produced by immunoSEQ multiplex PCR, yet TCRdb's version contains in-frame clones alone and is incomplete. The profile shows about 120,000 clones, roughly 80% of them singletons. Per germline, CDR1 MDHEN and CDR2 SYDVKM. The CDR3 length is 15 residues. The V segment lost 5 bases and the J segment 4 bases; nucleotides outside the gene matches: 6. Findings and caveats of the study: High sensitivity and specificity were reportedly achieved when the classifier diagnosed cytomegalovirus status. The study designated fewer than 200 TCR beta chains cytomegalovirus-associated.

In the case of this clone: Its antigen remains unknown.

This chain joins TRBV28 and TRBJ2-3, with 10 bases that match TRBD2. This receptor was identified in a man aged 25-45 years in good health and CMV-seronegative. Source material: PBMCs. CDR3 protein: CASSPPSGRSDTQYF. The CDR3 DNA follows: TGTGCCAGCAGTCCGCCTAGCGGGAGATCAGATACGCAGTATTTT.